This TCR beta chain came from a study of PD-1 blockade in classical Hodgkin lymphoma. A few counts support this clone. Its specificity is not known. Every one of the patients relapsed after autologous stem cell transplantation (brentuximab vedotin exposure was variable). Relapsed/refractory classical Hodgkin lymphoma patients had complete, partial or progressive responses. Findings and limits, study-wide: Baseline TCR diversity was reportedly lower in newly diagnosed patients than healthy donors.

TCRdb's table, derived via immunoSEQ multiplex PCR, lists solely in-frame clones and lacks some. The table has 75,000 to 100,000 clones, about four fifths seen once; the top ten hold less than 20%. Between the trimmed V and J ends, which lost 4 bases and 4 bases, there was a span of 9 bases. Per the germline V gene, CDR1 is SGHRS and CDR2 is YFSETQ. The CDR3 loop spans 13 amino acids. This receptor was taken from a human donor with classical Hodgkin lymphoma. The chain carries TRBV5-1 and TRBJ1-5; D possibly corresponds to TRBD1 (6 bases). The source was peripheral blood mononuclear cells (PBMCs), collected before the second cycle of nivolumab. The CDR3 loop is CASSLGTNQPQHF. CDR3 nucleotides: TGCGCCAGCAGCCTAGGGACAAATCAGCCCCAGCATTTT.